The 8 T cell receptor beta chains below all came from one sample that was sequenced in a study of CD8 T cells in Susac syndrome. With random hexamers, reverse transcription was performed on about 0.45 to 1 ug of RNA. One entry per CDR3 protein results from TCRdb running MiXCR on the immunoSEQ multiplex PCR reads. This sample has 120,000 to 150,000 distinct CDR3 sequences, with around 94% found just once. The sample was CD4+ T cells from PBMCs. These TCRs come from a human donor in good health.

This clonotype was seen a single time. The CDR3 region is CSARGPGLASGELFF. The CDR3 coding sequence is TGCAGTGCTAGAGGGCCGGGACTAGCTTCCGGGGAGCTGTTTTTT. V gene TRBV20-1 combines with J gene TRBJ2-2, with 9 positions matching TRBD2. With 1 base clipped from V and 6 bases from J, the junction kept 6 bases outside the gene matches. Germline-derived CDR1 and CDR2 are DFQATT and SNEGSKA (reference sequence). The CDR3 is 15 residues long.

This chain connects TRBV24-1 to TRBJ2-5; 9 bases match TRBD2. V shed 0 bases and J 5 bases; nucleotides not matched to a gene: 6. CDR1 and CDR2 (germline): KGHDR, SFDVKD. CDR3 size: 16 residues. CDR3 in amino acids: CATSDLRAGGFETQYF. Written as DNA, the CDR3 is TGTGCCACCAGTGATTTGCGAGCGGGAGGCTTTGAGACCCAGTACTTC.

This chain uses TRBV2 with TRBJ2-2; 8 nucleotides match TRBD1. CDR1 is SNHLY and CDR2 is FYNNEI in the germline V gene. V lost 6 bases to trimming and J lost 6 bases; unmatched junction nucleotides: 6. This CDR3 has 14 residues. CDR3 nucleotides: TGTGCCAGCAGATCGCAGGGGGCGGCCGGGGAGCTGTTTTTT. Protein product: CASRSQGAAGELFF.

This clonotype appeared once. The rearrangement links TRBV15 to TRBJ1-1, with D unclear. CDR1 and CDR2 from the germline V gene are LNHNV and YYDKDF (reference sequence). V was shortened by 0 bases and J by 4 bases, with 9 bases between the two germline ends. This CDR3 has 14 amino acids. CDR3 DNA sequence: TGTGCCACCAGCAGAGATGTGAAGGGCACTGAAGCTTTCTTT. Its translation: CATSRDVKGTEAFF.

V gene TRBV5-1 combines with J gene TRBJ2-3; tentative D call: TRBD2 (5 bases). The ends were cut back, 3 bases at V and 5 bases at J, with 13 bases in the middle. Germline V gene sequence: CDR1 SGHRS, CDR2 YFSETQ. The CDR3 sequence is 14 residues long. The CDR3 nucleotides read TGCGCCAGCAGCTGGCCCCTGAGGGAAGATACGCAGTATTTT. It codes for CASSWPLREDTQYF.

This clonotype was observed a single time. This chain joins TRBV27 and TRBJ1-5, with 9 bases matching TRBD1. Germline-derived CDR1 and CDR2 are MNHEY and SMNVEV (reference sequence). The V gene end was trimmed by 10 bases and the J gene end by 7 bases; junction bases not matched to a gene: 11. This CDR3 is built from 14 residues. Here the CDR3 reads CATHRTGGEQPQHF. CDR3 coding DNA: TGTGCCACACACAGAACAGGGGGCGAACAGCCCCAGCATTTT.

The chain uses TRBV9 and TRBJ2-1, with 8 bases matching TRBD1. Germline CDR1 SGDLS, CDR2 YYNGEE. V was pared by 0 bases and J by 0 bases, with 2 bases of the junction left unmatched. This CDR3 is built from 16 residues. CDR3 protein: CASSVDGTGSYNEQFF. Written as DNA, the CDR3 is TGTGCCAGCAGCGTAGATGGGACAGGCTCCTACAATGAGCAGTTCTTC.

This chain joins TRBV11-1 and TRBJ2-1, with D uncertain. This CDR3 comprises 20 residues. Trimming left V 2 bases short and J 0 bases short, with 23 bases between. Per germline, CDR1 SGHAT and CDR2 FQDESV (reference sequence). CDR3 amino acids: CASSLSSRLAHPSSYNEQFF. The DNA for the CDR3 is TGTGCCAGCAGCTTAAGCTCTAGGTTGGCCCACCCGAGCTCCTACAATGAGCAGTTCTTC.